This T cell receptor (beta chain) was sequenced during a study of blood T cells in healthy people across ages. The sample holds many counts of this clonotype. As yet, its antigen is unknown. Per germline, CDR1 SGHTA and CDR2 FQGNSA. The V gene lost 1 base and the J gene lost 14 bases, with 12 bases spanning the gap. The length of the CDR3 is 13 residues. There were healthy Caucasian individuals from Russia, aged roughly 6 to 95, serving as donors. Sample-barcoded 5' priming and a J-beta primer mix drove a second PCR of about 6 to 12 cycles. TCRdb reanalysed the 5' RACE reads using MiXCR and keeps one entry per CDR3 protein. The sample includes around 900,000 distinct CDR3 sequences, about 30% of them seen just once. Study-wide results and limits: A strong correlation was seen between TCR beta diversity and naive T cell percentage. Long-lived donors exceeded aged donors in naive CD4+ cells and diversity. Per million T cells, the diversity of TCR beta decreased roughly linearly as age advanced.

The chain joins TRBV7-2 to TRBJ1-6, with unresolved D. This sequence originates from an elderly woman in good health. Sequences were obtained from blood. The CDR3 here is CASSLGQGVSLHF. CDR3 DNA: TGTGCCAGCAGCTTAGGACAAGGAGTGTCCCTCCACTTT. The variable domain in full, completed from reference TRBV7-2 and TRBJ1-6, reads GAGVSQSPSNKVTEKGKDVELRCDPISGHTALYWYRQSLGQGLEFLIYFQGNSAPDKSGLPSDRFSAERTGGSVSTLTIQRTQQEDSAVYLCASSLGQGVSLHFGNGTRLTVT.